A selection of T cell receptor beta chains follows, all from one sample in a study of blood T cells in healthy people across ages. TCRdb itself ran the 5' RACE reads through MiXCR, one entry per CDR3 protein. The data show about 1.7 million distinct CDR3 sequences, about 30% seen once. The sample taken for sequencing was blood. The receptors here all came from a woman aged 25 to 45 in good health. Both conserved end residues are part of each CDR3. Each record gives: CDR3 DNA, CDR3 protein, V gene, D gene, J gene, clone size. D genes are given only for firm matches. Size values are once, few and many counts, or a class for expanded clones, and some rows have none.

TGTGCCAGCAGCTTAGGGGCTAGCGGGGATACGCAGTATTTT	CASSLGASGDTQYF	TRBV13	TRBD2	TRBJ2-3	few
TGTGCCAGCAGCTTAGTGGCAGGGTCAGACGAGCAGTACTTC	CASSLVAGSDEQYF	TRBV7-7	-	TRBJ2-7	few
TGTGCCAGCAGTTCCCCCCCGTTAGGGGTGAACGAAAAACTGTTTTTT	CASSSPPLGVNEKLFF	TRBV6-1	-	TRBJ1-4	-
TGTGCCAGCAGCGCCCCGGATGCGGGAGAAAAACTGTTTTTT	CASSAPDAGEKLFF	TRBV9	-	TRBJ1-4	-
TGTGCCAGCAGTGTTTTCCCGGCAGACGTCCTGACTTTC	CASSVFPADVLTF	TRBV2	-	TRBJ2-6	few
TGTGCCAGCAGCCCCGGGGGGAGCCGCACAGATACGCAGTATTTT	CASSPGGSRTDTQYF	TRBV7-2	TRBD2	TRBJ2-3	many
TGTGCCAGTAGTATCGACAGGGGTATCAATCAGCCCCAGCATTTT	CASSIDRGINQPQHF	TRBV19	TRBD1	TRBJ1-5	-
TGTGCCAGCAGTACAAGGACGGGACCTGACTATGGCTACACCTTC	CASSTRTGPDYGYTF	TRBV12-3/TRBV12-4	-	TRBJ1-2	few
TGTGCCAGCAGTTACAGGGACGGAGAATCACCCCTCCACTTT	CASSYRDGESPLHF	TRBV6-5	-	TRBJ1-6	many
TGTGCCAGCAGCCCCAGCGGAGTTGACTTCTCTGGAAACACCATATATTTT	CASSPSGVDFSGNTIYF	TRBV11-2	-	TRBJ1-3	once
TGTGCCATCAAATGGGGCCCCGTTCATGGCTACACCTTC	CAIKWGPVHGYTF	TRBV10-3	-	TRBJ1-2	once
TGTGCCAGCAGCTCCGCCTACAATGAGCAGTTCTTC	CASSSAYNEQFF	TRBV7-2	-	TRBJ2-1	many
TGTGCCAGCAGCCCCACCGCGTATCTCCACGAGCAGTACTTC	CASSPTAYLHEQYF	TRBV11-2	-	TRBJ2-7	-
TGCGCCAGCAGCCAAGATGCAGTCGCAGATACGCAGTATTTT	CASSQDAVADTQYF	TRBV4-1	-	TRBJ2-3	-
TGTGCCGGGAGTGTACAGGGAAATCAGCCCCAGCATTTT	CAGSVQGNQPQHF	TRBV30	-	TRBJ1-5	once
TGTGCCAGCAGTCCGACATCCGGGACAGGGCTTGGCTCACCCCTCCACTTT	CASSPTSGTGLGSPLHF	TRBV27	TRBD1	TRBJ1-6	few
TGCAGCGTTTCGGGGCCGCAAGAGACCCAGTACTTC	CSVSGPQETQYF	TRBV29-1	-	TRBJ2-5	many
TGTGCCAGCAGGGAACAGAGTAGCGGTTACAATGAGCAGTTCTTC	CASREQSSGYNEQFF	TRBV7-2	-	TRBJ2-1	many
TGTGCCAGCAGCTTAGGGGTAGGGGACGAGCAGTACTTC	CASSLGVGDEQYF	TRBV7-6	-	TRBJ2-7	-
TGTGCCAGCAGGGCAAGCACGACCCTCTCTGGGGCCAACGTCCTGACTTTC	CASRASTTLSGANVLTF	TRBV28	-	TRBJ2-6	-
TGTGCCAGCAGTCCCACGGAAGGGAATGGCTACACCTTC	CASSPTEGNGYTF	TRBV9	-	TRBJ1-2	-
TGCAGTGCTAGAAGGACTAGCGGGGAGACCCAGTACTTC	CSARRTSGETQYF	TRBV20-1	TRBD2	TRBJ2-5	many
TGTGCTAGTGGTTTGGCGGCGGGGAGAGGTTCAGATACGCAGTATTTT	CASGLAAGRGSDTQYF	TRBV12-5	-	TRBJ2-3	-
TGCAGCGCACACTTCGGCCCCGTAGGCTACACCTTC	CSAHFGPVGYTF	TRBV29-1	-	TRBJ1-2	few
TGTGCCAGCAGTGACCGGACAGGGTCTAACTATGTCTACACCTTC	CASSDRTGSNYVYTF	TRBV28	TRBD1	TRBJ1-2	-